This TCR beta chain was documented in a study of T-cell reconstitution after alpha-beta-depleted transplantation in children. Trimming cost V 5 bases and J 3 bases; bases outside gene matches: 8. The CDR3 sequence is 15 residues long. Per germline, CDR1 MNHEY and CDR2 SMNVEV (reference sequence). Worth noting for this clonotype: No antigen is known for it.

Broader study findings: Surviving recipient T cells and thymic progenitors accounted for the high day-60 TCRbeta diversity observed in some patients. As was reported, about two months after transplant, alpha-beta T cells came from several hundred expanded graft clones. The authors attributed T-cell counts and diversity one year after transplant mostly to newly produced T cells.

For TCRbeta, the library was prepared with unique molecular identifiers. Using its own MiXCR run on the PCR reads, TCRdb lists one record per CDR3 protein. The profile shows approximately 1,000,000 distinct CDR3 sequences, roughly 29% of them singletons. The specimen was PBMCs, mostly from graft donor cells, collected 360 days after TCRalphabeta/CD19-depleted stem cell transplant. This receptor was taken from a boy in the first two years of life who had a stem cell transplant for SCID, so the T cells may come from the graft donor. This rearrangement joins TRBV27 to TRBJ2-7; TRBD2 matches at 9 bases. The CDR3 is CASSKTGTSNYEQYF. Written as DNA, the CDR3 is TGTGCCAGCAGTAAAACCGGGACTAGCAACTACGAGCAGTACTTC.